The sequence of this TCR beta chain was determined in a study of Ad26.COV2.S vaccination and SARS-CoV-2 variants. Using immunoSEQ multiplex PCR, the repertoire was profiled, and TCRdb retains in-frame clones only, with some absent. The sample carries around 420,000 clones, roughly 90% recorded once. Treatment specified: some 20 received Ad26.COV2.S at low or high dose, single or two shots; roughly five received placebo; per-sample allocation not given. Repertoires come from day 63 after the first vaccine or placebo injection. The junction had 5 bases not matched to a gene; V was cut back by 5 bases and J by 3 bases. The CDR3 totals 14 residues. Germline CDR1 SGHTA, CDR2 FQGTGA.

The chain links TRBV7-3 to TRBJ2-3, with 7 bases matching TRBD1. The starting material was peripheral blood, obtained in a trial of Ad26.COV2.S vaccine versus placebo. The TCR sequence derives from a person between 18 and 65 years old who received the Ad26.COV2.S COVID-19 vaccine or a placebo. CDR3 DNA sequence: TGTGCCAGCAGCCTAGGACAGGCAACAGATACGCAGTATTTT. Translating gives CASSLGQATDTQYF.